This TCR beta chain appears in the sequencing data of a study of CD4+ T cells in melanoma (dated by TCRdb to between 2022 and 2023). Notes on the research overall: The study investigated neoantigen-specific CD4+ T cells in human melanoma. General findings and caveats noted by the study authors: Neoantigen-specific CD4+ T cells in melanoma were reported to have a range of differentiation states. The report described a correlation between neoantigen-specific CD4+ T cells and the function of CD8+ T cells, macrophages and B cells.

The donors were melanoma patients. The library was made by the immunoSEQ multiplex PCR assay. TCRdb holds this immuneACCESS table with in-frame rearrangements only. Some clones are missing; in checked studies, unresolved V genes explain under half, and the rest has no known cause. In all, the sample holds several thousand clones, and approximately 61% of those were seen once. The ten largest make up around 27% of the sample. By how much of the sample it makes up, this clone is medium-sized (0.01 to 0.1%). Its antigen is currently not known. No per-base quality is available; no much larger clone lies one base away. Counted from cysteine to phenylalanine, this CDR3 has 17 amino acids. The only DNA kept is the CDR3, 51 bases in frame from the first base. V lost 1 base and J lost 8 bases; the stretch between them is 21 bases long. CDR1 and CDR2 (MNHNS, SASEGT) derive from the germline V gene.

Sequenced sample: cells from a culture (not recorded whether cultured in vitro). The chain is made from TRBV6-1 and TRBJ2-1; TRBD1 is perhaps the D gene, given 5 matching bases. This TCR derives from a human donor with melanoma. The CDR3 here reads CASSEEGGRQGEDEQFF. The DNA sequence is TGTGCCAGCAGTGAAGAAGGCGGACGCCAGGGTGAGGATGAGCAGTTCTTC.